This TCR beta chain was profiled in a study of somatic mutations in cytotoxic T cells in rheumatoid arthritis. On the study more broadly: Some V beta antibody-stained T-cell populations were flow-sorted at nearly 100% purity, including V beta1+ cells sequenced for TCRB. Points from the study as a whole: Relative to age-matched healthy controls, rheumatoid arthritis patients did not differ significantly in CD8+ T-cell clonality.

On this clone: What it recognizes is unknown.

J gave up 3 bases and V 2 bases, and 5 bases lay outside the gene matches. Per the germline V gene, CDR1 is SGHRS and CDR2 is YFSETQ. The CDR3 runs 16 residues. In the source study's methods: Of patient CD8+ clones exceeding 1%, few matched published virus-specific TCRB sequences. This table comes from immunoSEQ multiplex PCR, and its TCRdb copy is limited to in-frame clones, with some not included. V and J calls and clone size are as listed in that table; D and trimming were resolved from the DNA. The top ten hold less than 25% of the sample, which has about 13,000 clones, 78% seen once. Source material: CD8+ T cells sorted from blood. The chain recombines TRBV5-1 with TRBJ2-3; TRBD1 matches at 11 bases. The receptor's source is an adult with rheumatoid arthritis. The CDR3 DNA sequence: TGCGCCAGCAGCTTTACCGGGACAGGGGGAACAGATACGCAGTATTTT. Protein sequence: CASSFTGTGGTDTQYF.